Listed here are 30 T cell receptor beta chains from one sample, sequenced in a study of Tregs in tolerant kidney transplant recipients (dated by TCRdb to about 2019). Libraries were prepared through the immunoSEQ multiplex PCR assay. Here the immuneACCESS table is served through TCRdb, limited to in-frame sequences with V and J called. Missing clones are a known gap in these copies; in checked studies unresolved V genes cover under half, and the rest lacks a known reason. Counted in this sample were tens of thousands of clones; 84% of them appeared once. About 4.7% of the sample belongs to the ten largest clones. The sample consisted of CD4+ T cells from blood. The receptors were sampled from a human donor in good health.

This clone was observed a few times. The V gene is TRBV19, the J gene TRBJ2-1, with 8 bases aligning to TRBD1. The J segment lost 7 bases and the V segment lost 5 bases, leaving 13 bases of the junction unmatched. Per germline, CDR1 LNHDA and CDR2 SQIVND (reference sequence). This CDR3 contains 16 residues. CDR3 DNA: TGTGCCAGTAGTTGGGGGTGGACAGGGCAGGTGAATGAGCAGTTCTTC. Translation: CASSWGWTGQVNEQFF.

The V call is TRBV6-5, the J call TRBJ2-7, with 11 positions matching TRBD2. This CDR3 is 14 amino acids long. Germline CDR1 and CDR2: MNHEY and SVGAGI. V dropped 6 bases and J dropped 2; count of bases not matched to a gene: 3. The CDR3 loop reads CASRLAGGAYEQYF. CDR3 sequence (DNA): TGTGCCAGCAGGTTAGCGGGGGGGGCCTACGAGCAGTACTTC.

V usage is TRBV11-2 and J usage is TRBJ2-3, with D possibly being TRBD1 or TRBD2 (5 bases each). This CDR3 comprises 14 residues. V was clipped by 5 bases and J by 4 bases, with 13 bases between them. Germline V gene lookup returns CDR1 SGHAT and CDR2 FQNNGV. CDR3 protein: CASSNRDDADTQYF. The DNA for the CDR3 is TGTGCCAGCAGCAATCGGGACGACGCAGATACGCAGTATTTT. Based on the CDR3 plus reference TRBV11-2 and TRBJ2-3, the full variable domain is EAGVAQSPRYKIIEKRQSVAFWCNPISGHATLYWYQQILGQGPKLLIQFQNNGVVDDSQLPKDRFSAERLKGVDSTLKIQPAKLEDSAVYLCASSNRDDADTQYFGPGTRLTVL.

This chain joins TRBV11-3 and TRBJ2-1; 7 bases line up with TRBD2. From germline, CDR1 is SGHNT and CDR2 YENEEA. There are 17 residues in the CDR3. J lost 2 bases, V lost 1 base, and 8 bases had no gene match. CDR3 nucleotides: TGTGCCAGCAGCTTAGGTTTGCGGGAGACGGCCTACAATGAGCAGTTCTTC. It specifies CASSLGLRETAYNEQFF.

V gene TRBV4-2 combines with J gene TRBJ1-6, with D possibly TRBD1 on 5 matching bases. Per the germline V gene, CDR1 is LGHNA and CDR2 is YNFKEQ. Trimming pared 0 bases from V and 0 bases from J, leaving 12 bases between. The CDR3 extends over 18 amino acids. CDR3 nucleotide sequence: TGTGCCAGCAGCCAAGACGCCCTCGGGACCTCCTATAATTCACCCCTCCACTTT. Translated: CASSQDALGTSYNSPLHF.

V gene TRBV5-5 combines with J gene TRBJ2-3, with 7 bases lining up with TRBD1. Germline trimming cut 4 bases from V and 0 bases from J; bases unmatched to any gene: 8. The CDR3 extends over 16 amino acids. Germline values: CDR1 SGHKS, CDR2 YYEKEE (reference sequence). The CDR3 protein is CASSATGTESTDTQYF. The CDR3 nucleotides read TGTGCCAGCAGCGCAACCGGGACAGAAAGCACAGATACGCAGTATTTT.

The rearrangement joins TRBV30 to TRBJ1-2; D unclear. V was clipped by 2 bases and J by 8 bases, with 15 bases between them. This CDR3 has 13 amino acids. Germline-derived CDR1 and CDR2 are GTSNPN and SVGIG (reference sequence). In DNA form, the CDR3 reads TGTGCCTGGAGTAGCAATGCTGATGGAGGCTACACCTTC. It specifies CAWSSNADGGYTF.

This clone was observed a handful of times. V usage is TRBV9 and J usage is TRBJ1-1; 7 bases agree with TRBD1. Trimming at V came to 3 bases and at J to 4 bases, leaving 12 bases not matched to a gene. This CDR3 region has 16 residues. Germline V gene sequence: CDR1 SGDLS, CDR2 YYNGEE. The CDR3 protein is CASSGGGRVLGTEAFF. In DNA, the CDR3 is TGTGCCAGCAGCGGAGGGGGCAGGGTTCTAGGCACTGAAGCTTTCTTT.

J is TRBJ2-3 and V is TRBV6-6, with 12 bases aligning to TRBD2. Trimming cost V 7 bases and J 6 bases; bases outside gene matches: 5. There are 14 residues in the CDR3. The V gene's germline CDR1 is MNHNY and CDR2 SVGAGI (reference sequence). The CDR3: CASTHTSGGDTQYF. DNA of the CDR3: TGTGCCAGCACGCATACTAGCGGGGGGGATACGCAGTATTTT.

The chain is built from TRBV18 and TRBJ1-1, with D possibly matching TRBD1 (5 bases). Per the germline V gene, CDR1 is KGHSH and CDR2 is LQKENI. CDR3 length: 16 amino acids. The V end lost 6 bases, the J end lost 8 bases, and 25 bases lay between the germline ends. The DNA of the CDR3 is TGTGCCAGCTCCCACAAGAGTGTCCCTCCCGAGGGGGAAGCTTTCTTT. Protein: CASSHKSVPPEGEAFF.

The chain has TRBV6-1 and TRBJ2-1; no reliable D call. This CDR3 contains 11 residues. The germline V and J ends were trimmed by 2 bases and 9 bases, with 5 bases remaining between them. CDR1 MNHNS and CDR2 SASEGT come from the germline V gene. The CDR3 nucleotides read TGTGCCAGCAGTGAATTAAGTGAGCAGTTCTTC. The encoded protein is CASSELSEQFF.

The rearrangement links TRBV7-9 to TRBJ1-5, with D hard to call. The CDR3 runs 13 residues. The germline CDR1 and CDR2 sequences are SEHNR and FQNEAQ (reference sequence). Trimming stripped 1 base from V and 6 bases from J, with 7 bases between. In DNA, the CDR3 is TGTGCCAGCAGCTTAGAGTCGGGTCAGCCCCAGCATTTT. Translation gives CASSLESGQPQHF.

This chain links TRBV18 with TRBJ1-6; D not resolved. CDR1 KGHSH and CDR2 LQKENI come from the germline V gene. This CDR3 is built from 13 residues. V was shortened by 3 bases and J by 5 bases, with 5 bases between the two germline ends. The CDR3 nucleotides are TGTGCCAGCTCACCCCCAGATAATTCACCCCTCCACTTT. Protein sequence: CASSPPDNSPLHF.

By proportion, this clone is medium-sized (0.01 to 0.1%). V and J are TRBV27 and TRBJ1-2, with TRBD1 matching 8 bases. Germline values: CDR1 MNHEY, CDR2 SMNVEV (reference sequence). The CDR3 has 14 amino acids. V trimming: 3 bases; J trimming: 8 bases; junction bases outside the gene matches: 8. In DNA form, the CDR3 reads TGTGCCAGCAGTTTCGGACAGGGCAAGGGGGGCTACACCTTC. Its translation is CASSFGQGKGGYTF.

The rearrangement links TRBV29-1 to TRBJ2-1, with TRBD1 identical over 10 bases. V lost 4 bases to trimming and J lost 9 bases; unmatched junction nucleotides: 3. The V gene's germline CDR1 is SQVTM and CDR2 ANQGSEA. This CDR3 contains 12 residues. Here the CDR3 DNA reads TGCAGCGTTGGGACAGGGGGAGGTGAGCAGTTCTTC. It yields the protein CSVGTGGGEQFF.

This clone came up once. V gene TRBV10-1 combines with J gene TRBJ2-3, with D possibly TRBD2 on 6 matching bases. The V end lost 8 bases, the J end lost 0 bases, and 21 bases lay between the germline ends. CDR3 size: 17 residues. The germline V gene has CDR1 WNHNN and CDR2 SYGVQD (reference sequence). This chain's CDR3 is CASAGGGINPSTDTQYF. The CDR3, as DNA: TGCGCCAGCGCCGGCGGAGGGATCAACCCTAGCACAGATACGCAGTATTTT.

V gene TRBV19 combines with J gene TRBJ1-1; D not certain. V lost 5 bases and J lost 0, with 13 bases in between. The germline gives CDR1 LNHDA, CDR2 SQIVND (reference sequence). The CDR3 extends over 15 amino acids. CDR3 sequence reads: CASSPFGALNTEAFF. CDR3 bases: TGTGCCAGTAGTCCCTTTGGAGCGTTGAACACTGAAGCTTTCTTT.

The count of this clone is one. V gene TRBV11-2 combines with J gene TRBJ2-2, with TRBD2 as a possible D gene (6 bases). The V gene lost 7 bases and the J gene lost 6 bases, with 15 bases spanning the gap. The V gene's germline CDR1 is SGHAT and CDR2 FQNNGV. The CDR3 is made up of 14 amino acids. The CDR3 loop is CASTYGEVPGELFF. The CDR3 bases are TGTGCCAGCACCTACGGGGAGGTTCCCGGGGAGCTGTTTTTT. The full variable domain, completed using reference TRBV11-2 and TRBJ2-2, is EAGVAQSPRYKIIEKRQSVAFWCNPISGHATLYWYQQILGQGPKLLIQFQNNGVVDDSQLPKDRFSAERLKGVDSTLKIQPAKLEDSAVYLCASTYGEVPGELFFGEGSRLTVL.

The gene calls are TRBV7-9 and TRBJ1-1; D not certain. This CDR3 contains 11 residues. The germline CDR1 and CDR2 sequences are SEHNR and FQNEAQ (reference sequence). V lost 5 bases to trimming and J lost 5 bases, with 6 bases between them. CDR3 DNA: TGTGCCAGCAGCGCCCAAACTGAAGCTTTCTTT. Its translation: CASSAQTEAFF.

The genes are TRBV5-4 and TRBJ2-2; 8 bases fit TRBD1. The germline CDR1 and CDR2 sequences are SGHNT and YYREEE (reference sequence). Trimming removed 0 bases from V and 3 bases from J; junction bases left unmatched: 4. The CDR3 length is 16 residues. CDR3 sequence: CASSLVMTGDTGELFF. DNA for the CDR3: TGTGCCAGCAGCTTGGTGATGACAGGGGACACCGGGGAGCTGTTTTTT.

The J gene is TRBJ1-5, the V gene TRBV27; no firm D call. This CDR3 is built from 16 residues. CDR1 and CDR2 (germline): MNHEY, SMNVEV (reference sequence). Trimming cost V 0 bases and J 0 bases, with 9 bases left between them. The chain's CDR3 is CASSLSPTYSNQPQHF. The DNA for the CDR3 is TGTGCCAGCAGTTTATCGCCGACGTATAGCAATCAGCCCCAGCATTTT.

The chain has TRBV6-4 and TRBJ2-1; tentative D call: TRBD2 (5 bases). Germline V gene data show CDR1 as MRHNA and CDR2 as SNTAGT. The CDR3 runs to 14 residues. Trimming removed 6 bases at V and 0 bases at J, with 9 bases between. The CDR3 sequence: CASRRESSYNEQFF. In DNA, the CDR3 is TGTGCCAGCAGACGGGAAAGCTCCTACAATGAGCAGTTCTTC.

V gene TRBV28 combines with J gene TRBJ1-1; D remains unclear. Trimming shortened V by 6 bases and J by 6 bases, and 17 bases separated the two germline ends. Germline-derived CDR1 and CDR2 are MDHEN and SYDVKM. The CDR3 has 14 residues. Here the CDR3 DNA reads TGTGCCAGCAGCCTCCTTAGTGGTAGCCCTGAAGCTTTCTTT. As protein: CASSLLSGSPEAFF.

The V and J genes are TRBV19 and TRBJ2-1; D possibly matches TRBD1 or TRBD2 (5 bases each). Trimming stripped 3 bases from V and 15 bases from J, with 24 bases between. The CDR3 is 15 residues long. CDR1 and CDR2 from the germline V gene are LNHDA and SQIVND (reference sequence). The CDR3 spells CASSISRGAVGLPFF. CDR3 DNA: TGTGCCAGTAGTATCTCGAGGGGCGCTGTCGGGCTCCCGTTCTTC.

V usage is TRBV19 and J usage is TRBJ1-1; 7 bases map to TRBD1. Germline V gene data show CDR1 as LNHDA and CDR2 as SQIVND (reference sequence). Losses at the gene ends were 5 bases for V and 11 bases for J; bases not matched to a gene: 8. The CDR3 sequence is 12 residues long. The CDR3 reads CASSLLTGAAFF. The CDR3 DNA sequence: TGTGCCAGTAGTCTACTAACAGGGGCGGCTTTCTTT.

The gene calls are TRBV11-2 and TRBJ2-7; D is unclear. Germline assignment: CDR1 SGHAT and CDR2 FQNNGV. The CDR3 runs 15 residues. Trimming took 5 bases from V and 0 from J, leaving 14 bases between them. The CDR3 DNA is TGTGCCAGCAGCCTAAATACGCTGAGCTCCTACGAGCAGTACTTC. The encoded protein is CASSLNTLSSYEQYF. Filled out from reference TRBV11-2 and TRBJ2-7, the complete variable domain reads EAGVAQSPRYKIIEKRQSVAFWCNPISGHATLYWYQQILGQGPKLLIQFQNNGVVDDSQLPKDRFSAERLKGVDSTLKIQPAKLEDSAVYLCASSLNTLSSYEQYFGPGTRLTVT.

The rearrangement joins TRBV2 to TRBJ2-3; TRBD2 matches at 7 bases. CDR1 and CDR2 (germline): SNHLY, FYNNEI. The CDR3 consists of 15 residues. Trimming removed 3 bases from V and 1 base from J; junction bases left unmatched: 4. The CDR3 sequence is CASSDRAGGTDTQYF. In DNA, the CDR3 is TGTGCCAGCAGTGACCGGGCGGGGGGCACAGATACGCAGTATTTT. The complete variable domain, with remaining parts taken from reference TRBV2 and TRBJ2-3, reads EPEVTQTPSHQVTQMGQEVILRCVPISNHLYFYWYRQILGQKVEFLVSFYNNEISEKSEIFDDQFSVERPDGSNFTLKIRSTKLEDSAMYFCASSDRAGGTDTQYFGPGTRLTVL.

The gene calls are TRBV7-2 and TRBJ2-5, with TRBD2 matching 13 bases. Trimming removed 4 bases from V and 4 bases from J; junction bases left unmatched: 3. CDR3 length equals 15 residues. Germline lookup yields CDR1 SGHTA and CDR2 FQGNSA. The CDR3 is CASSSGLAGIETQYF. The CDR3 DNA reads TGTGCCAGCAGCTCGGGACTAGCGGGGATAGAGACCCAGTACTTC.

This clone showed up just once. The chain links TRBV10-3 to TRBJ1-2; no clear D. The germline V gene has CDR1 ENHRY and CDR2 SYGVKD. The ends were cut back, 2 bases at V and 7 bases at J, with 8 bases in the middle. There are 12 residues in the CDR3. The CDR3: CAISEMGSGYTF. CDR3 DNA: TGTGCCATCAGTGAGATGGGTTCTGGCTACACCTTC.

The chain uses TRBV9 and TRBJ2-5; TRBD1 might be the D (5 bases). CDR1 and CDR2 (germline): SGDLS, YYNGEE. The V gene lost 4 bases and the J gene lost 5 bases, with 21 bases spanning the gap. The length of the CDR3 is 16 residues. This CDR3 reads CASSPVGLLTGETQYF. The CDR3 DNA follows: TGTGCCAGCAGCCCAGTGGGGCTCCTCACGGGTGAGACCCAGTACTTC.